The clone carrying this TCR beta chain was seen a few times. Its cognate antigen is unknown. In germline, CDR1 is MNHEY, CDR2 SVGAGI. Trimming left V 5 bases short and J 0 bases short, with 10 bases between. This CDR3 comprises 14 residues. The record originates from a study of OX40 agonist ivuxolimab in advanced cancers. Broader study findings: Antigen specificity of clonally expanded peripheral T cells was not established. Expanded clones belonging to CD8+ T cells outnumbered, on average, those of CD4+.

Clones were read by immunoSEQ multiplex PCR, and TCRdb kept only the in-frame ones, dropping some. The sample gives 25,000 to 35,000 clones, roughly 92% of which show up once; roughly a tenth is in the top ten. This sequence originates from an adult with an advanced solid tumor such as melanoma, head and neck, liver or kidney cancer. Sequences were derived from CD4+ or CD8+ T cells sorted from blood, sampled in a trial of the OX40 agonist ivuxolimab. This chain joins TRBV6-5 and TRBJ2-5; D is undetermined. The CDR3 here is CASSPDEYQETQYF. CDR3 in DNA: TGTGCCAGCAGTCCCGACGAGTACCAAGAGACCCAGTACTTC.